The 3 T cell receptor beta chains given below trace back to one sample, sequenced in a study of post-analysis software for immune sequencing data. General study findings and limits: With TRBV5-6, TRBV5-1 and TRBV20-1 included, several TRBV segments were more frequent in patients than in controls.

Carried by the TCR beta cDNA libraries were unique molecular identifiers. TCRdb independently ran MiXCR on the PCR reads; one entry per CDR3 protein. This table has hundreds of thousands of distinct CDR3 sequences, roughly 40% appearing once. The antigens of these receptors remain unknown. Sequenced sample: blood. These receptors originate from a girl aged 5-17 years with multiple sclerosis.

The J gene is TRBJ2-5, the V gene TRBV5-1; possibly TRBD1 or TRBD2 for D (5 bases each). Between the trimmed V and J ends, which lost 5 bases and 2 bases, there was a span of 13 bases. CDR1 SGHRS and CDR2 YFSETQ come from the germline V gene. This CDR3 has 14 residues. The CDR3 nucleotides are TGCGCCAGCAGTTCCGGGACGATACAAGAGACCCAGTACTTC. Its protein product is CASSSGTIQETQYF.

There are many counts of this clonotype. V gene TRBV5-1 combines with J gene TRBJ1-2; no definite D call. The V gene lost 3 bases and the J gene lost 8 bases, with 14 bases spanning the gap. Germline V gene lookup returns CDR1 SGHRS and CDR2 YFSETQ. The CDR3 length is 13 residues. CDR3 region: CASSWTGNEGYTF. In DNA, the CDR3 is TGCGCCAGCAGCTGGACGGGCAATGAAGGCTACACCTTC. Full variable domain (remainder filled in from reference TRBV5-1 and TRBJ1-2): KAGVTQTPRYLIKTRGQQVTLSCSPISGHRSVSWYQQTPGQGLQFLFEYFSETQRNKGNFPGRFSGRQFSNSRSEMNVSTLELGDSALYLCASSWTGNEGYTFGSGTRLTVV.

The chain couples TRBV10-3 to TRBJ2-7, with 10 bases identical to TRBD2. Germline V gives CDR1 ENHRY, CDR2 SYGVKD. Unmatched junction bases numbered 8, after V lost 5 bases and J lost 7 bases. The CDR3 runs to 14 residues. The CDR3 is CAISLAGGHQEQYF. In nucleotides, the CDR3 is TGTGCCATCAGTTTAGCGGGAGGCCACCAGGAGCAGTACTTC.